This entry describes one TCR beta chain. The antigen is undetermined. This entry belongs to a study of T cell responses to AZD1222 COVID-19 vaccine. Study background: Whether given at about 4 or about 12 weeks, second doses were pooled.

Assay: immunoSEQ multiplex PCR; the TCRdb copy retains only in-frame clones and omits some. The data hold about 110,000 clones, with 80% to 90% observed a single time. Trimming left V 6 bases short and J 0 bases short, with 12 bases between. Germline V gives CDR1 MNHNY, CDR2 SVGAGI (reference sequence). This CDR3 comprises 14 residues. Findings of the study overall: The study found Spike-specific TCR breadth and depth rose after two AZD1222 doses.

Sample: peripheral blood, taken on day 0 of AZD1222 vaccination. This receptor was obtained from an adult in good health. The rearrangement uses TRBV6-6 and TRBJ2-7, with D possibly being TRBD1 (6 bases). CDR3 amino acids: CASSHATGSYEQYF. CDR3 in DNA: TGTGCCAGCAGCCACGCGACAGGCTCCTACGAGCAGTACTTC.